One sample yielded the 29 T cell receptor beta chains listed below, sequenced in a study of post-analysis software for immune sequencing data (dated by TCRdb to 2013 to 2016). Overall study outcomes, separate from this receptor: Patients showed significantly higher frequencies than controls for roughly five TRBV segments, among them TRBV5-6, TRBV5-1 and TRBV20-1.

The library was prepared using PCR. The reads were generated on an Illumina HiSeq 2500. To reduce PCR and sequencing biases, unique molecular identifiers were built into the TCR beta cDNA libraries. The public reads were quality trimmed at Q25 with fastp and then assembled into clones with MiXCR by TCRdb, keeping productive beta chains. CDR3 protein sequences are deduplicated, and each keeps its most common genes and DNA. The sample data list around 400,000 distinct CDR3 sequences, and approximately 37% of these were observed just once. The biggest ten clones account for approximately 7.6% of the sample. These receptors are not linked to any known antigen. Sequenced: blood. The receptors derive from a girl aged 2-10 years with multiple sclerosis.

This chain connects TRBV20-1 to TRBJ2-7; TRBD2 might be the D (5 bases). This CDR3 contains 14 residues. CDR1 and CDR2 from the germline V gene are DFQATT and SNEGSKA (reference sequence). Trimming removed 6 bases at V and 1 base at J, with 16 bases between. The CDR3 nucleotides are TGCAGTGCCGACGGGGTCGGCGGGTCCTACGAGCAGTACTTC. It is translated as CSADGVGGSYEQYF.

In regard to this clonotype: The junction shows a germline mismatch at one end, possibly a read error. V is TRBV6-6 and J is TRBJ2-5, with TRBD2 as a possible D gene (7 bases). The germline V gene encodes CDR1 MNHNY and CDR2 SVGAGI (reference sequence). This CDR3 has 16 amino acids. CDR3 sequence (DNA): TGTGTCAGCAGTCCGGATGGGGGGGGCCGACTCTTGGAGCAGTACTTC. It yields the protein CVSSPDGGGRLLEQYF.

This clonotype was counted many times. This sequence joins TRBV4-1 and TRBJ1-5; D call uncertain. The CDR3 is 15 amino acids. Germline CDR1 and CDR2: MGHRA and YSYEKL. V was clipped by 5 bases and J by 0 bases, with 11 bases between them. CDR3 nucleotides: TGCGCCAGCAGCTTATCTGGACTTAGCAATCAGCCCCAGCATTTT. It specifies CASSLSGLSNQPQHF.

V and J are TRBV7-2 and TRBJ2-5, with 10 bases identical to TRBD2. Germline CDR1 reads SGHTA; CDR2 reads FQGNSA. The ends lost 5 bases at V and 4 bases at J; junction bases unmatched: 10. This CDR3 comprises 16 residues. Here the CDR3 reads CASSTRLAGPLETQYF. The CDR3 DNA is TGTGCCAGCAGCACCCGACTAGCGGGCCCCTTAGAGACCCAGTACTTC.

This rearrangement joins TRBV28 to TRBJ2-3; no clear D. The CDR3 is made up of 13 amino acids. Trimming removed 3 bases from V and 4 bases from J, with 8 bases in between. Looked up from germline, CDR1 is MDHEN and CDR2 is SYDVKM. The CDR3 DNA is TGTGCCAGCAGTTTGCCAGCCCCAGATACGCAGTATTTT. Amino acids: CASSLPAPDTQYF.

This clonotype has a handful of counts. A read error may account for a junction end that differs from germline. The rearrangement links TRBV6-5 to TRBJ2-1, with TRBD1 matching over 8 bases. The V gene's germline CDR1 is MNHEY and CDR2 SVGAGI. This CDR3 comprises 14 residues. The CDR3 bases are TGTGCCAGCAGTTCACCACAGGGGGACAATGGGCAGTTCTTC. Translated, it gives CASSSPQGDNGQFF.

The rearrangement links TRBV12-3 or TRBV12-4 to TRBJ1-2, with D unresolved. Trimming took 7 bases from V and 0 from J, leaving 9 bases between them. The CDR3 has 13 amino acids. This CDR3 is CASTTDSNYGYTF. In nucleotides, the CDR3 is TGTGCCAGCACCACCGACTCTAACTATGGCTACACCTTC.

The chain uses TRBV5-1 and TRBJ2-7, with 13 nucleotides matching TRBD2. There are 16 residues in the CDR3. Germline trimming cut 0 bases from V and 6 bases from J; bases unmatched to any gene: 6. Germline lookup yields CDR1 SGHRS and CDR2 YFSETQ. The CDR3 here is CASSLELAGGPSEQYF. CDR3 coding DNA: TGCGCCAGCAGCTTGGAACTAGCGGGGGGGCCGTCCGAGCAGTACTTC.

The chain couples TRBV5-1 to TRBJ1-4, with TRBD1 matching 8 bases. The V segment lost 1 base and the J segment 6 bases; nucleotides outside the gene matches: 5. The CDR3 has 15 residues. Germline V gene data show CDR1 as SGHRS and CDR2 as YFSETQ. For the CDR3, the DNA is TGCGCCAGCAGCTTGCACAGGGGGATTGATGAAAAACTGTTTTTT. Translated, it gives CASSLHRGIDEKLFF.

This clonotype was observed once. The chain joins TRBV29-1 to TRBJ2-7; D possibly corresponds to TRBD1 (6 bases). The CDR3 is made up of 13 amino acids. With 4 bases removed from V and 7 bases from J, the gap between germline ends came to 17 bases. Germline V gene data show CDR1 as SQVTM and CDR2 as ANQGSEA. CDR3 sequence reads: CSVGTGIYGEQYF. CDR3 nucleotide sequence: TGCAGCGTTGGAACAGGGATATACGGTGAGCAGTACTTC.

V and J are TRBV7-2 and TRBJ2-7, with 10 bases identical to TRBD2. Germline V gives CDR1 SGHTA, CDR2 FQGNSA. Losses at the gene ends were 5 bases for V and 3 bases for J; bases not matched to a gene: 13. The length of the CDR3 is 17 residues. The CDR3 reads CASSTRTSGLRGYEQYF. The CDR3 DNA reads TGTGCCAGCAGCACAAGGACTAGCGGTCTTAGAGGCTACGAGCAGTACTTC. Full variable domain (rest looked up from reference TRBV7-2 and TRBJ2-7): GAGVSQSPSNKVTEKGKDVELRCDPISGHTALYWYRQSLGQGLEFLIYFQGNSAPDKSGLPSDRFSAERTGGSVSTLTIQRTQQEDSAVYLCASSTRTSGLRGYEQYFGPGTRLTVT.

There are a few counts of this clonotype. The rearrangement uses TRBV28 and TRBJ2-7, with D perhaps given as TRBD1 or TRBD2 (6 bases each). The germline CDR1 and CDR2 sequences are MDHEN and SYDVKM. The germline V and J ends were trimmed by 6 bases and 0 bases, with 21 bases remaining between them. The CDR3 loop spans 17 amino acids. The CDR3 reads CASSHWVFGGSSYEQYF. CDR3 nucleotides: TGTGCCAGCAGCCACTGGGTATTCGGGGGCAGCTCCTACGAGCAGTACTTC. Using reference TRBV28 and TRBJ2-7 for the parts outside the CDR3, the full variable domain is DVKVTQSSRYLVKRTGEKVFLECVQDMDHENMFWYRQDPGLGLRLIYFSYDVKMKEKGDIPEGYSVSREKKERFSLILESASTNQTSMYLCASSHWVFGGSSYEQYFGPGTRLTVT.

The V gene is TRBV7-9, the J gene TRBJ2-1, with 8 bases identical to TRBD2. V lost 6 bases and J lost 1; bases outside the gene matches: 8. Per the germline V gene, CDR1 is SEHNR and CDR2 is FQNEAQ (reference sequence). This CDR3 spans 16 amino acids. CDR3 DNA sequence: TGTGCCAGCAGGGACGGGGGGGGAGAATCCTACAATGAGCAGTTCTTC. Translating it yields CASRDGGGESYNEQFF. Using reference TRBV7-9 and TRBJ2-1 for the parts outside the CDR3, the full variable domain is DTGVSQNPRHKITKRGQNVTFRCDPISEHNRLYWYRQTLGQGPEFLTYFQNEAQLEKSRLLSDRFSAERPKGSFSTLEIQRTEQGDSAMYLCASRDGGGESYNEQFFGPGTRLTVL.

The chain recombines TRBV24-1 with TRBJ2-3; D uncertain. V was cut by 1 base and J by 0 bases, with 16 bases left in between. Germline CDR1 is KGHDR and CDR2 is SFDVKD. The CDR3 has 18 residues. CDR3 nucleotide sequence: TGTGCCACCAGTGATTTCGGCTCTCCGGGTTCTAGCACAGATACGCAGTATTTT. As protein: CATSDFGSPGSSTDTQYF.

The CDR3 nucleotides are TGTGCCAGCAGCCAAGGACAGCACACTGAAGCTTTCTTT. Its translation is CASSQGQHTEAFF. The rearrangement uses TRBV14 and TRBJ1-1, with D possibly TRBD1 on 5 matching bases. Trimming took 1 base from V and 3 from J, leaving 6 bases between them. The V gene's germline CDR1 is SGHDN and CDR2 FVKESK. The CDR3 is 13 amino acids.

This sequence joins TRBV27 and TRBJ2-5; the D is unclear. V lost 5 bases and J 4 bases, leaving 11 bases between the germline ends. The CDR3 runs to 13 residues. Germline lookup yields CDR1 MNHEY and CDR2 SMNVEV (reference sequence). The CDR3 DNA reads as TGTGCCAGCAGTCGGGTTAGACGAGAGACCCAGTACTTC. It codes for CASSRVRRETQYF.

This clonotype was observed a handful of times. V gene TRBV20-1 combines with J gene TRBJ1-5; tentatively, D is TRBD1 (6 bases). The CDR3 runs 15 residues. Germline V gene sequence: CDR1 DFQATT, CDR2 SNEGSKA (reference sequence). V was pared by 0 bases and J by 6 bases, with 15 bases between. CDR3 protein: CSARDEGVRSQPQHF. CDR3 in DNA: TGCAGTGCTAGAGACGAGGGGGTCAGGAGTCAGCCCCAGCATTTT.

The chain has TRBV29-1 and TRBJ2-1, with unresolved D. V was trimmed by 0 bases and J by 4 bases, leaving 13 bases between them. The CDR3 is 15 amino acids. CDR1 and CDR2 (germline): SQVTM, ANQGSEA. CDR3 sequence (DNA): TGCAGCGTTGAAGACCCTGTTACAGAATACAATGAGCAGTTCTTC. It encodes CSVEDPVTEYNEQFF.

The gene calls are TRBV2 and TRBJ1-4; D gene uncertain. This CDR3 region has 15 residues. Germline loops: CDR1 SNHLY, CDR2 FYNNEI. V was cut by 8 bases and J by 8 bases, with 21 bases left in between. CDR3 sequence: CASADTRIGYEKLFF. The CDR3 nucleotides are TGTGCCAGCGCGGATACGAGGATTGGTTACGAAAAACTGTTTTTT.

The rearrangement links TRBV18 to TRBJ2-5; D remains unclear. Germline V gene data show CDR1 as KGHSH and CDR2 as LQKENI. Between the trimmed V and J ends, which lost 2 bases and 3 bases, there was a span of 13 bases. CDR3 length equals 15 residues. In DNA, the CDR3 is TGTGCCAGCTCACCATATATCCCACAAGAAGAGACCCAGTACTTC. Amino acid sequence: CASSPYIPQEETQYF.

The chain recombines TRBV9 with TRBJ1-1, with 8 bases lining up with TRBD1. The ends lost 4 bases at V and 0 bases at J; junction bases unmatched: 5. This CDR3 region has 15 residues. Germline assignment: CDR1 SGDLS and CDR2 YYNGEE. The CDR3 sequence is CASSTQTGVNTEAFF. CDR3 nucleotides: TGTGCCAGCAGCACTCAGACAGGGGTGAACACTGAAGCTTTCTTT.

The chain joins TRBV10-3 to TRBJ2-3, with a weak D call TRBD2 (5 bases). V was cut by 11 bases and J by 0 bases, with 15 bases left in between. The CDR3 has 14 residues. Germline assignment: CDR1 ENHRY and CDR2 SYGVKD. In DNA, the CDR3 is TGTGCCCTCTCTCGCGGGCCGAGCACAGATACGCAGTATTTT. Protein product: CALSRGPSTDTQYF.

J is TRBJ2-1 and V is TRBV27, with D possibly TRBD2 on 5 matching bases. CDR1 is MNHEY and CDR2 is SMNVEV in the germline V gene (reference sequence). There are 14 residues in the CDR3. V was cut by 5 bases and J by 3 bases, with 11 bases left in between. DNA of the CDR3: TGTGCCAGCAGTGGGAGCGGATTCTACAATGAGCAGTTCTTC. As protein: CASSGSGFYNEQFF.

This clonotype came up a few times. The genes are TRBV7-3 and TRBJ2-3; no definite D call. Germline CDR1 is SGHTA and CDR2 is FQGTGA. The CDR3 is 14 residues long. V was cut by 2 bases and J by 2 bases, with 8 bases left in between. The CDR3 sequence is CASSLSRHTDTQYF. Written as DNA, the CDR3 is TGTGCCAGCAGCTTATCTAGGCACACAGATACGCAGTATTTT.

The V call is TRBV18, the J call TRBJ1-1, with D unclear. Trimming left V 3 bases short and J 8 bases short, with 16 bases between. Per the germline V gene, CDR1 is KGHSH and CDR2 is LQKENI. The CDR3 has 14 residues. CDR3 amino acids: CASSPKAEVAEAFF. The CDR3 DNA follows: TGTGCCAGCTCACCGAAGGCGGAGGTGGCAGAAGCTTTCTTT.

This clonotype was counted many times. The chain uses TRBV5-6 and TRBJ2-7, with a tentative D call TRBD2 (7 bases). The length of the CDR3 is 14 residues. Germline V CDR1 and CDR2: SGHDT, YYEEEE. V dropped 2 bases and J dropped 5 bases, with 14 bases sitting between them. Here the CDR3 DNA reads TGTGCCAGCAGCTTTCCGGGGGGCTCGGACGAGCAGTACTTC. This codes for CASSFPGGSDEQYF.

The chain uses TRBV20-1 and TRBJ2-7; D call uncertain. CDR1 is DFQATT and CDR2 is SNEGSKA in the germline V gene (reference sequence). This CDR3 comprises 12 residues. V was clipped by 0 bases and J by 1 base, with 4 bases between them. DNA of the CDR3: TGCAGTGCTAGAGAGGTTTCCTACGAGCAGTACTTC. It specifies CSAREVSYEQYF.

The chain carries TRBV9 and TRBJ1-1, with D possibly matching TRBD1 (5 bases). CDR3 length: 15 amino acids. V gave up 3 bases and J gave up 0 bases, with 12 bases separating them. Germline-derived CDR1 and CDR2 are SGDLS and YYNGEE. As DNA, the CDR3 is TGTGCCAGCAGCGATGGGAGGGACCTGAACACTGAAGCTTTCTTT. Protein product: CASSDGRDLNTEAFF.

The J gene is TRBJ2-1, the V gene TRBV20-1, with D possibly being TRBD1 (6 bases). The germline V gene has CDR1 DFQATT and CDR2 SNEGSKA (reference sequence). This CDR3 has 17 amino acids. V dropped 1 base and J dropped 7 bases, with 23 bases sitting between them. Written as DNA, the CDR3 is TGCAGTGCTAGAGTTCCGGCCACCCAAGGGGGATTGAATGAGCAGTTCTTC. Translation: CSARVPATQGGLNEQFF.